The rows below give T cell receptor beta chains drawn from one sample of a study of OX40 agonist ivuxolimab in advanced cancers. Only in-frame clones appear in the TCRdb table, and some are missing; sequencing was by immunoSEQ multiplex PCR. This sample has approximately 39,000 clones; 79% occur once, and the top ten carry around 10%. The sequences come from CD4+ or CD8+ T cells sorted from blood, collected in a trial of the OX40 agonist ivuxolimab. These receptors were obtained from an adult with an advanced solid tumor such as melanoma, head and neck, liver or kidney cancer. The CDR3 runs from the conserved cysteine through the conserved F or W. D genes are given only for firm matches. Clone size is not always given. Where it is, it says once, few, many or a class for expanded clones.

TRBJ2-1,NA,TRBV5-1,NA,CASSPPDYNEQFF,TGCGCCAGCAGCCCACCGGATTACAATGAGCAGTTCTTC
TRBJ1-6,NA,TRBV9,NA,CASSPFPSYNSPLHF,TGTGCCAGCAGCCCCTTCCCCTCCTATAATTCACCCCTCCACTTT
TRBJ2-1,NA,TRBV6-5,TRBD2,CASSKKGGGAPEQFF,TGTGCCAGCAGCAAAAAAGGCGGGGGGGCCCCCGAGCAGTTCTTC
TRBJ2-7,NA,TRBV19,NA,CASSTRVGHEQYF,TGTGCCAGTAGCACCAGGGTGGGACACGAGCAGTACTTC
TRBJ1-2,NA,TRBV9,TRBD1,CASSAGQEPYGYTF,TGTGCCAGCAGCGCCGGACAGGAACCCTATGGCTACACCTTC
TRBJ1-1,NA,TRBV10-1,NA,CASRRPRGNTEAFF,TGCGCCAGCAGGAGACCCAGGGGAAACACTGAAGCTTTCTTT
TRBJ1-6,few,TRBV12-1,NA,CASSFGSRGESPLHF,TGTGCCAGCAGCTTTGGAAGCAGGGGAGAATCACCCCTCCACTTT
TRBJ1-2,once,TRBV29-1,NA,CSAEEGDFYGYTF,TGCAGCGCTGAAGAGGGAGATTTCTATGGCTACACCTTC
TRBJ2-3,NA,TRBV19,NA,CALRLDNTDTQYF,TGTGCCCTGAGGCTAGATAACACAGATACGCAGTATTTT
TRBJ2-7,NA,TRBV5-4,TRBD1,CASSQPGTGYYEQYF,TGTGCCAGCAGCCAACCCGGGACAGGGTACTACGAGCAGTACTTC
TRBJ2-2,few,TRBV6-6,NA,CASSYSGSSNTGELFF,TGTGCCAGCAGTTATTCGGGCAGTTCGAACACCGGGGAGCTGTTTTTT
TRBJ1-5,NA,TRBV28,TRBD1,CASSLSGGIGNQPQHF,TGTGCCAGCAGTTTATCAGGGGGGATCGGAAATCAGCCCCAGCATTTT
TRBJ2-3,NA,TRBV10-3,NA,CAIRRSGRGPDTQYF,TGTGCCATCAGACGATCGGGCCGGGGCCCAGATACGCAGTATTTT
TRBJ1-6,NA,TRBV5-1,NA,CASQDLYNSPLHF,TGCGCCAGCCAAGACCTATATAATTCACCCCTCCACTTT
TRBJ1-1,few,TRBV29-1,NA,CSWGENTEAFF,TGCAGCTGGGGGGAGAACACTGAAGCTTTCTTT
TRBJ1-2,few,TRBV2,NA,CASSAQNSRGSNYGYTF,TGTGCCAGCAGTGCCCAGAATTCTCGGGGGTCGAACTATGGCTACACCTTC
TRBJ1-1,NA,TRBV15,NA,CATSITRGNTEAFF,TGTGCCACCAGCATCACGAGGGGAAACACTGAAGCTTTCTTT
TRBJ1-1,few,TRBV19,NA,CASTLALEAFF,TGTGCCAGTACTCTGGCCTTAGAAGCTTTCTTT
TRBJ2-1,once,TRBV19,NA,CASSIGLHNNEQFF,TGTGCCAGTAGTATAGGACTTCACAACAATGAGCAGTTCTTC
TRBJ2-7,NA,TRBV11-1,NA,CASSSGLFEQYF,TGTGCCAGCAGCTCGGGCCTATTCGAGCAGTACTTC
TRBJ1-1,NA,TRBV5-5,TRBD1,CASSLAETGRGTEAFF,TGTGCCAGCAGCTTGGCCGAGACAGGGCGAGGAACTGAAGCTTTCTTT
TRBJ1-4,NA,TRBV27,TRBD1,CASAPGQGALRFNEKLFF,TGTGCCAGCGCCCCGGGACAGGGGGCCCTAAGATTTAATGAAAAACTGTTTTTT
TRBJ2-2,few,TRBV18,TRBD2,CASSPLITSGGRSSGELFF,TGTGCCAGCTCACCACTTATCACTAGCGGGGGGAGATCGTCCGGGGAGCTGTTTTTT
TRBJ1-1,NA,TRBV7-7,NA,CASSQSQNTEAFF,TGTGCCAGCAGCCAGTCCCAGAACACTGAAGCTTTCTTT
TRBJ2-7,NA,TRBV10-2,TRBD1,CASSEWGQGYEQYF,TGCGCCAGCAGTGAGTGGGGACAGGGCTACGAGCAGTACTTC
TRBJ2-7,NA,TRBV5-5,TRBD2,CASSLAAGGSYEQYF,TGTGCCAGCAGCTTGGCGGCCGGGGGGTCCTACGAGCAGTACTTC
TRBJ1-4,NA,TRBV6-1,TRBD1,CASSGGQGAEKLFF,TGTGCCAGCAGTGGAGGACAGGGGGCTGAAAAACTGTTTTTT
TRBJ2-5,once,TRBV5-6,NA,CASSVGGRETQYF,TGTGCCAGCAGCGTCGGAGGTAGGGAGACCCAGTACTTC
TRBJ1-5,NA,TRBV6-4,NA,CARSALRGGGNQPQHF,TGTGCCAGAAGTGCCCTGAGGGGTGGGGGCAATCAGCCCCAGCATTTT
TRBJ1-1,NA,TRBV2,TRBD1,CASRDRGGTEAFF,TGTGCCAGCAGGGACAGGGGAGGTACTGAAGCTTTCTTT
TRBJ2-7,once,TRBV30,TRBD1,CAWSTGVSYEQYF,TGTGCCTGGAGTACAGGGGTCTCCTACGAGCAGTACTTC
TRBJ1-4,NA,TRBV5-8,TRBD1,CGDRTPTNEKLFF,TGTGGGGACAGGACACCAACTAATGAAAAACTGTTTTTT
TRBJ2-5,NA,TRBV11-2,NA,CASSLDDRQETQYF,TGTGCCAGCAGCTTAGACGACAGACAAGAGACCCAGTACTTC
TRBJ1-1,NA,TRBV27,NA,CASSLGRGNTEAFF,TGTGCCAGCAGTTTGGGACGGGGGAACACTGAAGCTTTCTTT
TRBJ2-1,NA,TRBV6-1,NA,CASRVISSYNEQFF,TGTGCCAGCAGGGTCATTAGCTCCTACAATGAGCAGTTCTTC
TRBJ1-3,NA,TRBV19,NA,CASSIGGSGNTIYF,TGTGCCAGTAGTATAGGGGGCTCTGGAAACACCATATATTTT
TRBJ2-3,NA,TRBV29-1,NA,CSVEGQHLGSTDTQYF,TGCAGCGTTGAAGGGCAACACCTGGGTAGCACAGATACGCAGTATTTT
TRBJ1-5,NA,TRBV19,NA,CASSMGQRTNQPQHF,TGTGCCAGTAGTATGGGACAACGGACAAATCAGCCCCAGCATTTT
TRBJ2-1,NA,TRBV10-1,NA,CASSDSTGVSNEQFF,TGCGCCAGCAGTGATAGTACGGGGGTGAGCAATGAGCAGTTCTTC
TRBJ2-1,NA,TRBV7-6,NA,CASSLAGRQKPNEQFF,TGTGCCAGCAGCTTAGCAGGTAGACAGAAACCCAATGAGCAGTTCTTC
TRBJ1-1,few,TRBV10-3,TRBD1,CAIRGQGEYTEAFF,TGTGCCATCAGAGGACAGGGGGAATACACTGAAGCTTTCTTT
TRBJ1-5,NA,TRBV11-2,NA,CASSLGLNQPQHF,TGTGCCAGCAGCTTAGGGCTCAATCAGCCCCAGCATTTT
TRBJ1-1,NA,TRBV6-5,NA,CASSYWRVRSTEAFF,TGTGCCAGCAGTTACTGGAGGGTTCGGTCCACTGAAGCTTTCTTT
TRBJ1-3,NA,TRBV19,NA,CASSIGSGNTIYF,TGTGCCAGTAGTATTGGCTCTGGAAACACCATATATTTT
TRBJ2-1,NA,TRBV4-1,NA,CASSQKRPSAPYNEQFF,TGCGCCAGCAGCCAAAAGAGGCCTAGCGCACCTTACAATGAGCAGTTCTTC